The clone carrying this TCR beta chain was found once. Its antigen is as yet unknown. V dropped 6 bases and J dropped 4 bases, with 15 bases sitting between them. The germline V gene encodes CDR1 MNHNS and CDR2 SASEGT. The CDR3 has 14 residues. Extraction of RNA preceded its reverse transcription into cDNA, which served as the sequencing template. TCRdb's copy holds only in-frame clones and misses some; the assay was immunoSEQ multiplex PCR. This sample has about 180,000 clones, with roughly half found just once. Stated treatment: oral pan-JAK inhibitor, 5-10 mg twice daily. Individuals with alopecia areata gave both lesional scalp punch biopsies and peripheral blood for collection. The record originates from a study of CD8+ T cells in alopecia areata. Study context: At a dose of 5 to 10 mg twice daily, oral tofacitinib was given to treated patients. Study observations and caveats: Scalp clonality and expanded CD8+ clones among the top 100 showed significant decreases with tofacitinib. Shared TCR sequences were less clear between patients than in mice, possibly partly from HLA diversity.

The rearrangement uses TRBV6-1 and TRBJ1-2; D remains ambiguous. The input for sequencing was CD8+ T cells sorted from blood, taken around week 53, from a patient treated with tofacitinib. The origin of this receptor is a human donor with alopecia areata. The CDR3 bases are TGTGCCAGCAGCGACCAACCCTCGGTCTATGGCTACACCTTC. This gives the protein CASSDQPSVYGYTF.